These T cell receptor beta chains were read from a single sample in a study of blood T cell repertoires in COVID-19. Assay: immunoSEQ multiplex PCR; the TCRdb copy retains only in-frame clones and omits some. The sample comprises over 200,000 clones, 70% to 90% of which are singletons, and under 3% rests with the top ten. Sequenced material: peripheral blood. The receptors here all came from a woman aged 70-85 years with active or convalescent COVID-19. Each CDR3 is given with its conserved first and last residue.

TRBV6-5,TRBJ1-2,CASSYSKGVNYGYTF
TRBV2,TRBJ1-1,CASTPGVNTEAFF
TRBV5-6,TRBJ1-1,CASSRKTTGRTEAFF
TRBV18,TRBJ1-4,CASRQGIGEKLFF
TRBV30,TRBJ1-1,CAWSKQENTEAFF
TRBV6-5,TRBJ1-4,CASSYSAAPGEKLFF
TRBV19,TRBJ1-2,CASSITVYYGYTF
TRBV6-5,TRBJ1-2,CASSSTANYGYTF
TRBV28,TRBJ1-2,CASSNRAYGYTF
TRBV18,TRBJ2-4,CASSPPQRGGAKNIQYF
TRBV6-5,TRBJ1-2,CASRARVYGYTF
TRBV2,TRBJ2-1,CASSEKSPTYNEQFF
TRBV5-4,TRBJ2-1,CASSRPGGSGTHNEQFF
TRBV28,TRBJ2-7,CASSLGLAGGPPYEQYF
TRBV5-1,TRBJ2-2,CASSRDRGSTGELFF
TRBV27,TRBJ1-5,CASSSDRGEWGNQPQHF
TRBV30,TRBJ1-1,CAQALVAEAFF
TRBV18,TRBJ2-2,CASSPRQGSDTGELFF
TRBV10-3,TRBJ2-3,CAISEDFAGGADTQYF
TRBV29-1,TRBJ2-5,CSADQGGQGETQYF
TRBV9,TRBJ2-7,CASSVDGSGPSYEQYF
TRBV5-4,TRBJ1-2,CASSLPSGGRLYGYTF
TRBV5-1,TRBJ1-4,CASSFGTGEEKLFF
TRBV3-1/TRBV3-2,TRBJ1-2,CASSQVLYGYTF
TRBV10-3,TRBJ2-2,CAALGLAGFTGELFF
TRBV29-1,TRBJ2-7,CSVSPKGWGSGEQYF
TRBV5-1,TRBJ1-6,CASSLRGGNNSPLHF
TRBV9,TRBJ2-1,CASSLAGGPNEQFF
TRBV6-1,TRBJ1-5,CASSGPTGGRLNQPQHF
TRBV5-1,TRBJ2-2,CASTMGQGSGELFF
TRBV2,TRBJ2-7,CASTRLARGLEQYF
TRBV27,TRBJ2-5,CASSLRGSETQYF
TRBV20-1,TRBJ2-7,CSASLYEQYF
TRBV28,TRBJ1-5,CASSTTGEEWRTQHF
TRBV11-2,TRBJ1-1,CASRLGGARGRRTEAFF
TRBV19,TRBJ2-1,CASSGLAGGSSYNEQFF
TRBV29-1,TRBJ2-7,CSVVRGGGGYEQYF
TRBV5-6,TRBJ1-4,CASSDRSSDEKLFF
TRBV15,TRBJ2-2,CATSTYTGELFF
TRBV5-1,TRBJ2-3,CASSLRVGSGTGDTQYF
TRBV3-1/TRBV3-2,TRBJ2-1,CASSQDRDYNEQFF
TRBV7-9,TRBJ1-1,CASSLEQIDIAEAFF
TRBV2,TRBJ2-1,CASRIPTGGYYNEQFF
TRBV7-9,TRBJ2-7,CASSLAAEQYF
TRBV20-1,TRBJ1-4,CSASDRGLGEGKLFF
TRBV7-2,TRBJ1-6,CASSRVYSGEPLHF
TRBV5-1,TRBJ2-2,CASSRQGANGELFF
TRBV9,TRBJ1-4,CASSVAGQGAVEKLFF
TRBV19,TRBJ1-5,CASSIRNRAQPQHF
TRBV3-1/TRBV3-2,TRBJ2-5,CASSPSGPKTQYF
TRBV9,TRBJ1-2,CASSVVEGSAGYTF
TRBV27,TRBJ1-5,CASSLRFSGSNQPQHF
TRBV11-2,TRBJ2-1,CASSLRTRYNEQFF
TRBV9,TRBJ1-4,CASSPTEQEKLFF
TRBV7-3,TRBJ1-2,CASSLGTDGYTF